Presented here are 3 T cell receptor beta chains from one specimen sequenced in a study of control samples from healthy donors and cancer patients. Produced via immunoSEQ multiplex PCR; TCRdb's table is partial and in-frame only. The sample lists 150,000 to 200,000 clones; roughly 94% were seen once. Material for sequencing was blood. The source is a woman in her thirties or forties in good health.

The gene calls are TRBV5-4 and TRBJ2-2; D is possibly TRBD2 (5 bases). V was trimmed by 5 bases and J by 0 bases, leaving 17 bases between them. Germline lookup yields CDR1 SGHNT and CDR2 YYREEE (reference sequence). This CDR3 has 17 residues. The CDR3 reads CASRYRLSGSNTGELFF. CDR3 nucleotides: TGTGCCAGCAGATACCGACTGAGCGGTTCGAACACCGGGGAGCTGTTTTTT.

This chain links TRBV7-2 with TRBJ2-1; TRBD1 aligns across 10 bases. V gave up 5 bases and J gave up 11 bases; unmatched junction bases: 6. The CDR3 consists of 13 residues. The V gene's germline CDR1 is SGHTA and CDR2 FQGNSA. CDR3 bases: TGTGCCAGCAGCGCCCAGGGACAGGGGAAGCAGTTCTTC. As protein: CASSAQGQGKQFF.

The chain links TRBV29-1 to TRBJ1-1, with TRBD1 as a possible D gene (6 bases). Trimming removed 7 bases at V and 1 base at J, with 16 bases between. There are 14 residues in the CDR3. In germline, CDR1 is SQVTM, CDR2 ANQGSEA. CDR3 sequence (DNA): TGCAGCGGATTACAGGGACGAGGGAACACTGAAGCTTTCTTT. Amino acid sequence: CSGLQGRGNTEAFF.